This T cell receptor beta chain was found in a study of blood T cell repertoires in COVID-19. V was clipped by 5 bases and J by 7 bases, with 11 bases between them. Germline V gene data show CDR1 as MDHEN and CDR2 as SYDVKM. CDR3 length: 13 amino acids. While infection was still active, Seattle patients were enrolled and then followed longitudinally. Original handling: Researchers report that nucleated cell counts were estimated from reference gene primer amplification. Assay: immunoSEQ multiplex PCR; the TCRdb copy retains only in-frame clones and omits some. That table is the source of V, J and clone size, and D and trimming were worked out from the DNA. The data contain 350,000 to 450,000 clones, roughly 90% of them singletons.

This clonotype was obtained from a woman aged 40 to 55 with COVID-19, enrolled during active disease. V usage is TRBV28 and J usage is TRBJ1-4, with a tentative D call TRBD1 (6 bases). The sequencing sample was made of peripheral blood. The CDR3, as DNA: TGTGCCAGCAGTGAAACACAGGGTGAAAAACTGTTTTTT. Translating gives CASSETQGEKLFF.